Listed here are 29 T cell receptor beta chains from one sample, sequenced in a study of OX40 agonist ivuxolimab in advanced cancers. Only in-frame clones appear in the TCRdb table, and some are missing; sequencing was by immunoSEQ multiplex PCR. Of approximately 70,000 clones in the sample, 88% were seen once. Here the sequenced sample was CD4+ or CD8+ T cells sorted from blood, taken in a trial of the OX40 agonist ivuxolimab. Receptors originate from an adult with an advanced solid tumor such as melanoma, head and neck, liver or kidney cancer.

This clone was seen once. The rearrangement links TRBV21-1 to TRBJ1-4; the D call of TRBD1 is as the table states it, not checked on the DNA. TRBV21-1 is recorded as a pseudogene. The CDR3 contains 14 residues. CDR3 DNA: TGTGCCAGCAGCAAGCAGGGAACTAATGAAAAACTGTTTTTT. Translated, it gives CASSKQGTNEKLFF.

This chain links TRBV25-1 with TRBJ1-6; 7 nucleotides align to TRBD1. The CDR3 loop spans 14 amino acids. Germline V CDR1 and CDR2: MGHDK, SYGVNS. Trimming at V came to 7 bases and at J to 7 bases, leaving 7 bases not matched to a gene. Here the CDR3 reads CASTKTGENSPLHF. The CDR3 DNA reads as TGTGCCAGCACTAAAACAGGGGAGAATTCACCCCTCCACTTT.

The V gene is TRBV5-1, the J gene TRBJ1-2; D call uncertain. CDR1 and CDR2 from the germline V gene are SGHRS and YFSETQ. The V end was cut by 2 bases, the J end by 6 bases, with 11 bases between. This CDR3 has 13 amino acids. CDR3 loop: CASSLGTVNGYTF. The CDR3 DNA sequence: TGCGCCAGCAGCTTAGGCACAGTTAATGGCTACACCTTC. Using reference TRBV5-1 and TRBJ1-2 for the parts outside the CDR3, the full variable domain is KAGVTQTPRYLIKTRGQQVTLSCSPISGHRSVSWYQQTPGQGLQFLFEYFSETQRNKGNFPGRFSGRQFSNSRSEMNVSTLELGDSALYLCASSLGTVNGYTFGSGTRLTVV.

The CDR3 DNA reads TGTGCCAGCAGCCTAGGGGGGGATAGCGGAGGTACGCAGTATTTT. Residues: CASSLGGDSGGTQYF. This rearrangement joins TRBV7-9 to TRBJ2-3; D is perhaps TRBD2 (7 bases). Germline CDR1 reads SEHNR; CDR2 reads FQNEAQ (reference sequence). The CDR3 contains 15 residues. V was trimmed by 5 bases and J by 8 bases, leaving 20 bases between them.

The V and J genes are TRBV19 and TRBJ1-3, with 7 bases that match TRBD1. Germline CDR1 LNHDA, CDR2 SQIVND (reference sequence). This CDR3 has 15 amino acids. V was clipped by 6 bases and J by 4 bases; unmatched bases: 9. DNA for the CDR3: TGTGCCAGTAGCCGAGGGACAGCCCCCGGAAACACCATATATTTT. Translated: CASSRGTAPGNTIYF.

As regards this clone: One junction end disagrees with the germline gene, perhaps due to a read error. The chain links TRBV5-5 to TRBJ1-3; D is ambiguous. This CDR3 is 15 amino acids long. Germline CDR1 and CDR2: SGHKS and YYEKEE (reference sequence). The CDR3 loop reads CASSLVSGSGNTIYF. In DNA, the CDR3 is TGTGCCAGCAGTTTGGTTTCGGGATCTGGAAACACCATATATTTT.

The V and J genes are TRBV5-8 and TRBJ1-2; TRBD1 matches at 12 bases. The CDR3 covers 14 residues. Germline CDR1 reads SGHTS; CDR2 reads YDEGEE. J gave up 9 bases and V 4 bases, and 7 bases lay outside the gene matches. This CDR3 reads CASSPGTGGRSYTF. CDR3 coding DNA: TGTGCCAGCAGCCCGGGGACAGGGGGCAGAAGCTACACCTTC.

The chain has TRBV7-9 and TRBJ2-7; D gene uncertain. Trimming took 5 bases from V and 6 from J, leaving 8 bases between them. From germline, CDR1 is SEHNR and CDR2 FQNEAQ (reference sequence). The CDR3 loop spans 11 amino acids. CDR3 nucleotides: TGTGCCAGCAGCGACCTTAGCGAGCAGTACTTC. It yields the protein CASSDLSEQYF.

The rearrangement joins TRBV5-1 to TRBJ1-1; D might be TRBD1 (6 bases). Deletions cut 4 bases from V and 0 bases from J, with 16 bases between. CDR1 is SGHRS, CDR2 YFSETQ, per germline. The CDR3 totals 16 residues. The CDR3 DNA reads as TGCGCCAGCAGCCCTGGACAGAGATTTATGAACACTGAAGCTTTCTTT. This codes for CASSPGQRFMNTEAFF.

This chain connects TRBV6-1 to TRBJ2-3, with 8 nucleotides matching TRBD1. This CDR3 has 14 amino acids. Trimming took 10 bases from V and 2 from J; bases not matched to a gene: 8. Germline lookup yields CDR1 MNHNS and CDR2 SASEGT. The CDR3 region has the DNA TGTGCCACCCGGACAGGGCACCTCACAGATACGCAGTATTTT. Residues: CATRTGHLTDTQYF.

The chain carries TRBV11-2 and TRBJ1-5, with unresolved D. V was shortened by 1 base and J by 0 bases, with 4 bases between the two germline ends. CDR3 size: 14 residues. Germline V lookup: CDR1 SGHAT, CDR2 FQNNGV. In nucleotides, the CDR3 is TGTGCCAGCAGCTTAGTGGGTAGCAATCAGCCCCAGCATTTT. Encoded protein: CASSLVGSNQPQHF.

V gene TRBV2 combines with J gene TRBJ2-7, with D perhaps TRBD1 (6 bases). The CDR3 has 14 residues. The germline V gene encodes CDR1 SNHLY and CDR2 FYNNEI. Trimming shortened V by 7 bases and J by 2 bases, and 15 bases separated the two germline ends. The CDR3, as DNA: TGTGCCAGCAAGGTTTCGCAGGGGACCTACGAGCAGTACTTC. Amino acids: CASKVSQGTYEQYF.

V usage is TRBV28 and J usage is TRBJ1-1; D is undetermined. CDR3 length: 15 residues. Trimming shortened V by 6 bases and J by 4 bases, and 18 bases separated the two germline ends. CDR1 and CDR2 from the germline V gene are MDHEN and SYDVKM. CDR3 nucleotides: TGTGCCAGCAGCATAAGTTCACCCCGAACCACTGAAGCTTTCTTT. Encoded protein: CASSISSPRTTEAFF.

Only one count was recorded for this clone. This CDR3 is CASSPVRGTSNYGYTF. CDR3 in DNA: TGTGCCAGCTCCCCCGTCCGGGGTACGTCTAACTATGGCTACACCTTC. The V and J genes are TRBV27 and TRBJ1-2; no firm D call. The CDR3 is made up of 16 amino acids. V was trimmed by 8 bases and J by 0 bases, leaving 19 bases between them. In germline, CDR1 is MNHEY, CDR2 SMNVEV (reference sequence).

The rearrangement links TRBV11-2 to TRBJ1-1; D is unresolved. The germline CDR1 and CDR2 sequences are SGHAT and FQNNGV. Trimming removed 7 bases at V and 5 bases at J, with 17 bases between. The CDR3 is 14 residues long. CDR3 coding DNA: TGTGCCAGCACCCTACAGACGGCCGGGACTGAAGCTTTCTTT. Translated, it gives CASTLQTAGTEAFF.

The V call is TRBV10-3, the J call TRBJ2-1, with 12 bases identical to TRBD2. Germline CDR1 is ENHRY and CDR2 is SYGVKD. Germline trimming cut 5 bases from V and 4 bases from J; bases unmatched to any gene: 12. There are 18 residues in the CDR3. The CDR3 here is CAISLAGGGEAIYNEQFF. The DNA for the CDR3 is TGTGCCATCAGTCTAGCGGGAGGGGGAGAAGCCATATACAATGAGCAGTTCTTC.

The chain carries TRBV6-1 and TRBJ2-7; 8 bases are a match to TRBD1. V gave up 1 base and J gave up 3 bases; unmatched junction bases: 5. Germline CDR1 MNHNS, CDR2 SASEGT. The CDR3 spans 15 residues. The CDR3 DNA is TGTGCCAGCAGTGAAGGTCTCAGGGGGCTCTACGAGCAGTACTTC. Protein product: CASSEGLRGLYEQYF.

The chain recombines TRBV5-1 with TRBJ2-1; 10 nucleotides agree with TRBD2. Losses at the gene ends were 1 base for V and 7 bases for J; bases not matched to a gene: 5. This CDR3 spans 15 amino acids. CDR1 SGHRS and CDR2 YFSETQ come from the germline V gene. CDR3 protein: CASSLLAGVWNEQFF. The CDR3 DNA reads as TGCGCCAGCAGCTTGCTAGCGGGAGTGTGGAATGAGCAGTTCTTC. The whole variable domain, remainder taken from reference TRBV5-1 and TRBJ2-1, is KAGVTQTPRYLIKTRGQQVTLSCSPISGHRSVSWYQQTPGQGLQFLFEYFSETQRNKGNFPGRFSGRQFSNSRSEMNVSTLELGDSALYLCASSLLAGVWNEQFFGPGTRLTVL.

For this clone: The junction departs from germline at one end; a sequencing error may be responsible. This chain links TRBV18 with TRBJ1-2, with 11 bases fitting TRBD1. CDR1 KGHSH and CDR2 LQKENI come from the germline V gene. There are 14 residues in the CDR3. CDR3 in DNA: TGTGCCGGCTCACTGGGACAGGGGGACTATGGCTACACCTTC. It is translated as CAGSLGQGDYGYTF.

This clone was observed a single time. The chain has TRBV19 and TRBJ1-5; TRBD1 is a possible D gene (5 bases). The CDR3 is made up of 13 amino acids. Trimming pared 1 base from V and 6 bases from J, leaving 7 bases between. Per the germline V gene, CDR1 is LNHDA and CDR2 is SQIVND (reference sequence). The CDR3 here is CASSIGGRQPQHF. In DNA, the CDR3 is TGTGCCAGTAGTATAGGGGGCCGTCAGCCCCAGCATTTT.

Here the CDR3 reads CASSLTNRVYSGNTIYF. The CDR3 nucleotides are TGTGCCAGCTCGTTAACAAACAGGGTCTACTCTGGAAACACCATATATTTT. The V call is TRBV2, the J call TRBJ1-3; D possibly corresponds to TRBD1 (6 bases). This CDR3 has 17 residues. CDR1 is SNHLY, CDR2 FYNNEI, per germline. Between the trimmed V and J ends, which lost 8 bases and 0 bases, there was a span of 20 bases.

V usage is TRBV7-2 and J usage is TRBJ1-6; 11 bases are a match to TRBD1. Germline values: CDR1 SGHTA, CDR2 FQGNSA. The J segment lost 10 bases and the V segment lost 4 bases, leaving 9 bases of the junction unmatched. The CDR3 has 16 amino acids. CDR3 bases: TGTGCCAGCAGCTCGTACCCGGGACAGGGGGGATCACCCCTCCACTTT. Translation: CASSSYPGQGGSPLHF.

The genes are TRBV12-5 and TRBJ1-4; D is perhaps TRBD1 (5 bases). This CDR3 contains 19 residues. CDR1 and CDR2 (germline): LGHNT, FRNRAP. Between the trimmed V and J ends, which lost 2 bases and 2 bases, there was a span of 21 bases. The DNA of the CDR3 is TGTGCTAGTGGTTTGACCCCGGACGGGGCCCCTTCCACTAATGAAAAACTGTTTTTT. This translates into CASGLTPDGAPSTNEKLFF.

V and J are TRBV7-9 and TRBJ2-7; tentatively, D is TRBD1 or TRBD2 (5 bases each). Trimming took 6 bases from V and 5 from J, leaving 14 bases between them. The CDR3 has 13 residues. Looked up from germline, CDR1 is SEHNR and CDR2 is FQNEAQ (reference sequence). This CDR3 is CASRRDPLNEQYF. The CDR3 nucleotides are TGTGCCAGCAGGAGGGACCCCCTTAACGAGCAGTACTTC.

V usage is TRBV29-1 and J usage is TRBJ2-3; 7 positions match TRBD1. CDR1 is SQVTM and CDR2 is ANQGSEA in the germline V gene. This CDR3 has 12 amino acids. V lost 4 bases to trimming and J lost 4 bases; unmatched junction nucleotides: 2. This CDR3 is CSVGQGPDTQYF. The DNA for the CDR3 is TGCAGCGTTGGACAGGGCCCAGATACGCAGTATTTT.

This chain uses TRBV7-2 with TRBJ2-7; D remains unclear. V lost 5 bases and J 2 bases, leaving 7 bases between the germline ends. The CDR3 extends over 12 amino acids. Per the germline V gene, CDR1 is SGHTA and CDR2 is FQGNSA. CDR3 DNA: TGTGCCAGCAGCCCGCAGGCCTACGAGCAGTACTTC. Residues: CASSPQAYEQYF.

The chain has TRBV7-6 and TRBJ2-1; possibly TRBD2 for D (5 bases). The CDR3 runs 15 residues. V lost 0 bases to trimming and J lost 0 bases, with 6 bases between them. CDR1 is SGHVS, CDR2 FNYEAQ, per germline. Here the CDR3 reads CASSLAGSSYNEQFF. The CDR3 DNA is TGTGCCAGCAGCTTAGCGGGGAGCTCCTACAATGAGCAGTTCTTC.

The rearrangement links TRBV19 to TRBJ1-4, with 7 bases identical to TRBD1. The CDR3 length is 14 residues. V was pared by 5 bases and J by 5 bases, with 5 bases of the junction left unmatched. Germline V CDR1 and CDR2: LNHDA, SQIVND (reference sequence). The CDR3 DNA follows: TGTGCCAGTAGTGAGGACAGGAGGAATGAAAAACTGTTTTTT. It codes for CASSEDRRNEKLFF.

The chain employs TRBV11-2 and TRBJ1-1, with D perhaps TRBD1 (5 bases). This CDR3 has 13 residues. The ends were cut back, 1 base at V and 3 bases at J, with 6 bases in the middle. Germline V gives CDR1 SGHAT, CDR2 FQNNGV. CDR3 nucleotides: TGTGCCAGCAGCTTAGCGGGGGACACTGAAGCTTTCTTT. It specifies CASSLAGDTEAFF.